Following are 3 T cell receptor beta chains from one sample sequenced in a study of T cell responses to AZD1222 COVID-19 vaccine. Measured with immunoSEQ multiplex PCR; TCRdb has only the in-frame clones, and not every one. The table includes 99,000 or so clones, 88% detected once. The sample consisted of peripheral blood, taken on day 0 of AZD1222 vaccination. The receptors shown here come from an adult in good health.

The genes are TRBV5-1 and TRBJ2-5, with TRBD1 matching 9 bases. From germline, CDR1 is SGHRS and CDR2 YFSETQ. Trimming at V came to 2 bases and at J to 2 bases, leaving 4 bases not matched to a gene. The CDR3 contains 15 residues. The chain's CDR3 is CASSFGQGSQETQYF. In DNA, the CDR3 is TGCGCCAGCAGCTTCGGACAGGGGAGTCAAGAGACCCAGTACTTC.

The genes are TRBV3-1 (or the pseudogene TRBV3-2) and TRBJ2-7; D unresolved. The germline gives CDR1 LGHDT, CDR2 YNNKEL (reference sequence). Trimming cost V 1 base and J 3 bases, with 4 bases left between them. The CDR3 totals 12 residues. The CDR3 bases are TGTGCCAGCAGCCAAGTACGCTACGAGCAGTACTTC. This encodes CASSQVRYEQYF.

The DNA of the CDR3 is TGCGCCAGCAGCTTGGGGCGGGGGACTTACCAAGAGACCCAGTACTTC. Its protein is CASSLGRGTYQETQYF. The chain has TRBV5-1 and TRBJ2-5; 7 bases are a match to TRBD2. V gave up 0 bases and J gave up 0 bases; unmatched junction bases: 5. Per germline, CDR1 SGHRS and CDR2 YFSETQ. The CDR3 is 16 residues long.